Shown below are 10 T cell receptor beta chains from a single sample sequenced in a study of molecular identifiers for immune sequencing clone quantification listed by TCRdb under 2018. The method was PCR. Sequencing relied on an Illumina HiSeq 4000. In TCRdb, the public reads were trimmed at Q25 with fastp and aligned with MiXCR, with productive beta chains retained. Duplicate CDR3 protein sequences are folded into a single record with the most common DNA and genes. In this sample the table shows just under 65,000 distinct CDR3 sequences, under 20% of which occur a single time. Jointly, the top ten make up more than 1.2% of the sample. Sequencing used naive CD8+ T cells from blood, with Jurkat cell RNA spiked in. The cell subset or site label here, explained by the study, means: FACS-sorted CD8+CD4-CCR7+CD45RA+ naive T cells. The receptor source for this set is a human donor in good health. Some libraries in this study had Jurkat cell RNA spiked in.

This clonotype qualifies as medium-sized. The chain links TRBV28 to TRBJ2-5, with 7 bases aligning to TRBD1. The CDR3 is 16 residues long. Germline V gene data show CDR1 as MDHEN and CDR2 as SYDVKM. V lost 5 bases and J lost 5; bases outside the gene matches: 14. The CDR3 loop is CASSPIDRARSETQYF. DNA for the CDR3: TGTGCCAGCAGTCCCATCGACAGGGCCCGGTCGGAGACCCAGTACTTC.

Note on this clonotype: This could be a read error, since a much larger clone is one nucleotide away. The chain is built from TRBV13 and TRBJ2-4; D gene ambiguous. Germline CDR1 reads PRHDT; CDR2 reads FYEKMQ (reference sequence). This CDR3 has 14 amino acids. Written as DNA, the CDR3 is TGTACCAGCAGCTTTGCCGCCAGCAAAAACATTCAGTACTTC. Its protein product is CTSSFAASKNIQYF.

This clonotype was detected ten times or more. This chain joins TRBV7-9 and TRBJ1-1; 7 bases agree with TRBD1. Per germline, CDR1 SEHNR and CDR2 FQNEAQ (reference sequence). Trimming removed 5 bases from V and 1 base from J; junction bases left unmatched: 10. The CDR3 totals 16 residues. DNA of the CDR3: TGTGCCAGCAGCATAAGGGACAGCGGGCCGAACACTGAAGCTTTCTTT. Translating it yields CASSIRDSGPNTEAFF.

This clonotype has at least ten counts. The J gene is TRBJ2-3, the V gene TRBV6-2 or TRBV6-3; D not resolved. This CDR3 region has 14 residues. V was trimmed by 3 bases and J by 4 bases, leaving 11 bases between them. CDR1 and CDR2 (germline): MNHEY, SVGEGT. CDR3 sequence (DNA): TGTGCCAGCAGTTATGTCTCCCCCCCAGATACGCAGTATTTT. Translating it yields CASSYVSPPDTQYF.

This clonotype came up many times. The chain carries TRBV20-1 and TRBJ1-3, with 9 bases that match TRBD1. V shed 6 bases and J 2 bases; nucleotides not matched to a gene: 8. The CDR3 sequence is 15 residues long. CDR1 DFQATT and CDR2 SNEGSKA come from the germline V gene (reference sequence). CDR3 residues: CSAWRQGEPGNTIYF. The CDR3 bases are TGCAGTGCCTGGAGACAGGGGGAACCTGGAAACACCATATATTTT.

A note on this clonotype: This clone may be a read error of a much larger clone one base away. This chain connects TRBV28 to TRBJ1-1, with 9 nucleotides matching TRBD1. This CDR3 comprises 15 residues. Unmatched junction bases numbered 11, after V lost 6 bases and J lost 6 bases. Germline lookup yields CDR1 MDHEN and CDR2 SYDVKM. The CDR3 reads CASSTPGQGRSEAFF. The CDR3 nucleotides read TGTGCCAGCAGCACCCCCGGACAGGGGAGGTCTGAAGCTTTCTTT.

This rearrangement joins TRBV10-3 to TRBJ2-1; 7 bases fit TRBD2. V was pared by 8 bases and J by 0 bases, with 10 bases of the junction left unmatched. The CDR3 is made up of 16 amino acids. Germline V gene lookup returns CDR1 ENHRY and CDR2 SYGVKD. The CDR3 protein is CAIQSGNHSSYNEQFF. The CDR3 bases are TGTGCCATCCAAAGCGGGAATCACAGCTCCTACAATGAGCAGTTCTTC.

There are many counts of this clonotype. The V gene is TRBV4-1, the J gene TRBJ2-7; perhaps TRBD1 as D (6 bases). The CDR3 has 15 amino acids. Trimming removed 1 base from V and 2 bases from J, with 12 bases in between. From germline, CDR1 is MGHRA and CDR2 YSYEKL. This CDR3 is CASSQGTGYPYEQYF. Here the CDR3 DNA reads TGCGCCAGCAGCCAAGGAACAGGGTACCCCTACGAGCAGTACTTC.

This clonotype was counted at least ten times. The chain joins TRBV6-1 to TRBJ2-2; D call uncertain. Germline-derived CDR1 and CDR2 are MNHNS and SASEGT. The CDR3 has 16 amino acids. Trimming shortened V by 0 bases and J by 3 bases, and 11 bases separated the two germline ends. The CDR3 loop is CASSEAVWPYTGELFF. The CDR3 DNA follows: TGTGCCAGCAGTGAAGCTGTTTGGCCTTACACCGGGGAGCTGTTTTTT.

The table lists this clonotype with many counts. This rearrangement joins TRBV27 to TRBJ1-1; TRBD1 agrees at 7 bases. The V gene's germline CDR1 is MNHEY and CDR2 SMNVEV (reference sequence). The CDR3 has 14 amino acids. V gave up 5 bases and J gave up 0 bases; unmatched junction bases: 3. The CDR3 here is CASSRGQLNTEAFF. The CDR3 DNA follows: TGTGCCAGCAGTCGGGGACAGCTGAACACTGAAGCTTTCTTT.